This TCR beta chain was identified during a study of cytomegalovirus exposure and HLA in healthy donors. Study details: Genetic ancestry analysis placed over 75% of the 398 donors that were genotyped in the Caucasian-associated cluster.

To note about this clone: The antigen is unknown.

General study points: Later examination showed HLA-associated TCR beta chains had greater clonal expansion than equally common others. One later analysis reportedly identified an Asian-associated ancestry cluster that showed fewer N-insertions than the approximately 600-donor mean.

CDR1 and CDR2 (germline): SGHDN, FVKESK. Trimming left V 6 bases short and J 3 bases short, with 25 bases between. The CDR3 has 18 residues. 13 Jbeta primers and 60 Vbeta primers were used for the PCR. Under the authors' procedure: The count from a later analysis was tens of millions of unique TCR beta chains, 9.5 million to 11 million of them shared. The method was immunoSEQ multiplex PCR; TCRdb's version includes in-frame clones alone and lacks a portion of them. That table supplies the V and J calls and clone size; D and trimming were determined from the DNA. The data contain 150,000 to 200,000 clones, roughly 88% of them singletons.

This sequence originates from a woman aged 18-30 years in good health and CMV-seronegative. The specimen was PBMCs. This chain uses TRBV14 with TRBJ2-3, with D maybe TRBD1 (5 bases). The CDR3 loop is CASRRGFRDNSITDTQYF. CDR3 bases: TGTGCCAGCAGACGAGGATTCAGGGATAACTCGATTACAGATACGCAGTATTTT.